This T cell receptor beta chain was identified in a study of CD8 T cells in ankylosing spondylitis. The study's findings and limits: Disease-linked clones reportedly concentrated significantly in matched ankylosing spondylitis synovial fluid. About 8 highly homologous variants made up a TCR beta motif, and this motif appeared characteristic of ankylosing spondylitis blood.

The V gene's germline CDR1 is MNHEY and CDR2 SVGAGI. V was pared by 6 bases and J by 4 bases, with 9 bases of the junction left unmatched. The CDR3 is 15 residues long. MiXCR was run by TCRdb on the 5' RACE reads, yielding one entry per CDR3 protein. Of 200,000 to 250,000 distinct CDR3 sequences in the sample, about 11% are singletons; the top ten hold less than 3%. There are many counts of this clonotype. Its antigen is unknown. Material for sequencing was blood, either unsorted or a sorted T cell fraction (not recorded which). The clonotype was recovered from a male donor with ankylosing spondylitis or in good health (not recorded which). V is TRBV6-5 and J is TRBJ1-1; 9 bases fit TRBD1. CDR3 DNA sequence: TGTGCCAGCAGCTACAACAGGGGACAGGGCACTGAAGCTTTCTTT. This sequence encodes CASSYNRGQGTEAFF.